The source of this TCR beta chain is a study of cytomegalovirus exposure and HLA in healthy donors (dated by TCRdb to the late 2010s). With respect to the entire study: An earlier analysis of roughly 500 of the donors reported about 260 Gb of sequence data and about 120 million unique TCR beta sequences obtained from approximately 180 million T cells. An early release covering 550 to 650 HLA-typed donors comprised about 320 gigabases of sequencing data and around 80 million unique TCR sequences. Among the roughly 400 genotyped donors, more than 70% belonged to the genetic ancestry cluster associated with self-reported Caucasian donors. The study was designed to test whether signatures of past pathogen exposure could be identified by cataloging public T cell receptors. The T cell repertoires of around 730 subjects were profiled by immunosequencing and related to cytomegalovirus serostatus. A separate validation cohort of 100 to 150 different subjects was used in addition to the approximately 640-subject first cohort. To predict cytomegalovirus infection status, the study combined high-throughput TCR immunosequencing, statistical association of individual TCRs with disease status, and machine learning. In a later analysis, previously published TCR beta repertoires from several hundred donors were re-analyzed and high-resolution HLA genotyping was added so that TCR occurrence patterns could be studied. The later analysis used no new phenotypic data to find candidate immune exposures, relying instead on TCR beta sequences and their occurrence across donors. An earlier analysis of around 580 of the donors used high-throughput TCR beta sequencing to judge whether each TCR beta V gene segment behaved as functional or pseudogenic. Alongside the repertoire data, information on donor age, sex, ethnicity and CMV serostatus was compiled. In a later genetic analysis, genome-wide SNP genotypes for 398 of the 666 donors were used, and that subset was treated as a discovery cohort. All discovery cohort repertoires had been generated using a single sequencing platform. HLA typing included class I and class II loci at four-digit resolution. The number of donors typed differed by locus, with roughly 629-640 for A, B, C, DRB1 and DQB1, roughly 520 for DQA1, over 600 for DPA1, and 472 for DPB1. Because of strong linkage in the cohort, roughly five DR-DQ haplotypes were treated as single units for association and clustering. Across approximately 420 genotyped donors of the cohort, an average of about 240,000 unique TCR beta nucleotide sequences per donor were sequenced, and 15% to 20% of those sequences were non-productive. Beyond this particular receptor, the publication reports: It was suggested by the authors that the approach could potentially be generalized to other disease states and immunological phenotypes. In a later analysis, TCR association rates were found to vary across HLA loci, with the most associated TCRs seen for DRB1 alleles and the fewest for HLA-C alleles. A later analysis found that most CMV-associated TCR beta chains appeared HLA-restricted, with HLA associations seemingly driven largely by CMV exposure. In a later analysis, HLA-associated TCR beta chains were found to be more clonally expanded and to have lower generation probabilities than equally common non-associated chains. A total of 150 to 200 TCR beta chains were listed by the study as associated with cytomegalovirus. While some public TCRs were present in many individuals, most TCR sequences turned up only very rarely across donors. Roughly uniform sequencing depth across donors was assumed in presence/absence analyses, although this assumption may not hold. When HLA alleles, especially DR and DQ, strongly co-occurred, TCR associations were difficult to assign to individual alleles. In a later genetic analysis, fewer N-insertions in productive TCRs were reported among donors in an Asian-associated ancestry cluster than the roughly 670-donor mean. In this cohort, only TCR beta chains were sequenced, and detectable features were limited by the absence of alpha or paired-chain data. A few of the identified cytomegalovirus-associated TCR beta chains were confirmed in vitro to be specific for cytomegalovirus antigens. Because the 87-base-pair reads could not distinguish some IMGT-functional V segments, including TRBV6-2 and TRBV6-3, those segments were excluded. Because counts were too low, fewer than 20 rarely observed V segments, including chromosome 9 orphons, were excluded from the earlier analysis of 587 of the donors. A cluster of highly shared sequence variants was judged likely to be a technical artifact of the sequencing pipeline. A further reported finding was that TCR beta sequences accurately predicted the HLA-A and HLA-B alleles for most subjects in the first cohort. Because HLA typing was unavailable for some donors at each locus, only the typed subset was used in association tests. In a later analysis, 15,000 to 20,000 TCR beta sequences were associated with specific HLA alleles at a false discovery rate of 0.05. In a later genetic analysis, a missense DCLRE1C variant was associated with V-gene and J-gene trimming of TCR beta chains, and the association was replicated in an independent cohort. For the cohort, immune exposure information was limited to CMV serostatus. Correlated functional status among segregating V segments might reflect linkage disequilibrium, but an unknown experimental factor could not be ruled out. Cytomegalovirus status was reported to be diagnosed by the classifier with high specificity and sensitivity in both the original and validation cohorts. A later analysis reported that several top co-occurrence clusters appeared linked to parvovirus B19, influenza, CMV and Epstein-Barr virus. In an earlier analysis of 587 of the donors, most TCR beta V segments appeared in productive rearrangements about 87% or about 30% of the time, broadly matching IMGT annotations.

Remarks on this clone: Its antigen has not been determined. Base qualities are not provided; no much larger clone lies one nucleotide away.

Including the terminal cysteine and phenylalanine, the CDR3 comprises 15 residues. Left in the record is the CDR3 DNA by itself, 45 bases read in frame from the first base. CDR1 MNHEY and CDR2 SMNVEV are derived from the germline V gene (reference sequence). After removal of 8 bases from V and 0 bases from J, the junction retains 7 bases not matched to a gene. The cohort comprised some 680 healthy bone marrow donors. All cohort members were sampled while nominally healthy, although unrecorded immune exposures were likely present. The donor was CMV seropositive and was included in the group of about 290 seropositive cohort members. Every donor gave a peripheral blood sample, and the peripheral blood mononuclear cells from that sample were used for TCR beta sequencing. Genomic DNA extraction from the blood cell samples was performed with the Qiagen DNeasy Blood Extraction Kit. Library method: the immunoSEQ multiplex PCR assay. A mixture of 60 forward primers for TCR Vbeta segments and 13 reverse primers for TCR Jbeta segments was used in the multiplex PCR. Amplification of the CDR3 region of rearranged TCR beta genes was performed with a multiplex PCR assay on genomic DNA. The Illumina HiSeq System was used to sequence the amplified TCR beta libraries as 87-base-pair reads. Per the authors' processing: A later analysis counted approximately 76 million unique TCR beta chains across the roughly 700 repertoires, and roughly 10 million of these chains were shared by at least two donors. A nearest-neighbor algorithm error-corrected the raw reads and collapsed the reads into unique sequences, merging closely related sequences to remove PCR and sequencing errors. Alignment of CDR3 sequences to IMGT reference sequences was used to assign V, D and J gene segments. For a sequence to be retained, a match of at least six nucleotides was required to both a V gene segment and a J gene segment. Rearrangements were classified as productive when the CDR3 lacked stop codons and remained in frame with V and J, and all other rearrangements were classified as non-productive. CDR3 was defined according to IMGT convention as the region running from the second conserved V-encoded cysteine to the conserved J-encoded phenylalanine. Sequences without an unambiguous match to a single V gene segment were excluded from the earlier analysis of about 630 of the donors. In an earlier analysis of several hundred of the donors, V segments were called functional above 56.7% productive rearrangements and were called segregating when the between-donor standard deviation exceeded 5%. To diagnose cytomegalovirus status from the catalog of TCR beta chain sequences, a statistical classification framework was built. In a later analysis, V and J genes were assigned by comparing TCR nucleotide sequences against IMGT/GENE-DB human TR gene sequences. In a later analysis, CDR3 sequences and most-parsimonious VDJ recombination scenarios were assigned using the TCRdist pipeline. In a later analysis, each TCR beta chain was defined by its CDR3 amino acid sequence together with its V-gene family, and reads lacking a unique V-gene family were excluded. A later analysis removed 592 highly shared, low-generation-probability nucleotide sequences to deal with suspected cross-contamination and a sequencing artifact. A later analysis calculated a clonal expansion index for each public chain from normalized within-repertoire ranks of inferred template counts. Generation probabilities in a later analysis came from a VDJ recombination model fitted to out-of-frame rearrangements, and those results were checked against IGoR. Hypergeometric tests were used in a later analysis to score TCR-TCR, TCR-HLA and TCR-CMV co-occurrence, with a repertoire-size bias correction applied to the TCR pairs. False discovery rates were estimated in a later analysis by permuting HLA or CMV assignments 20 times. In a later analysis, co-occurring TCRs were grouped with DBSCAN, and TCRdist sequence similarity was added when clustering was performed within HLA-allele-positive subsets. Repertoires with fewer than 30,000 or more than 120,000 public chains, plus five repertoires with anomalous nucleotide sharing, were excluded from co-occurrence clustering. TCRdb obtained this table from immuneACCESS and retained in-frame rearrangements with V and J assigned. These tables miss some clones; where compared with another copy, unresolved V genes account for less than half of the shortfall, and the remainder is unexplained. The V and J calls and clone size are taken from that table; D and trimming were inferred from the DNA. For this sample there are 95,000 to 150,000 clones; around two thirds appear just once. The ten largest clones capture roughly 8.6% of the sample.

Sample: PBMCs. This chain joins TRBV27 to TRBJ2-3, with 8 bases aligning to TRBD1. The clonotype originates from a woman between 35 and 50 years old in good health and CMV-seropositive. This receptor has the CDR3 CASAPGQASTDTQYF. The DNA sequence is given as TGTGCCAGCGCCCCGGGACAGGCTAGCACAGATACGCAGTATTTT.